This is a list of T cell receptor beta chains from one sample in a study of cytomegalovirus exposure and HLA in healthy donors. Profiling relied on immunoSEQ multiplex PCR, and the TCRdb table lists in-frame clones only, not all of them. The repertoire holds 150,000 to 200,000 clones, roughly 85% seen once, with about a tenth in the top ten. Material: PBMCs. Receptors originate from a man between 18 and 29 years old in good health and CMV-seropositive. The conserved cysteine and the conserved F or W are not part of the CDR3 here.

V: TRBV9
CDR3: ASSSKGTYNSPLH

V: TRBV19
CDR3: ASSISPQGEAF

V: TRBV2
CDR3: ASTSGGTDTQY

V: TRBV19
CDR3: ASSPPGFKQS

V: TRBV9
CDR3: ASRQAGNYGYT

V: TRBV5-1
CDR3: ASSLGGDREWREQY

V: TRBV10-3
CDR3: ATGTGGTDTQY

V: TRBV7-7
CDR3: ASSLEKRGVGEQF

V: TRBV6-1
CDR3: ASRPPAENIQY

V: TRBV27
CDR3: ASRTGSQPQH

V: TRBV28
CDR3: ASSPVAFEAYNEQF

V: TRBV11-2
CDR3: ASAWGGHETQY

V: TRBV7-2
CDR3: ASSLFGQALNEAF

V: TRBV6-5
CDR3: ASRGTGSEAF

V: TRBV18
CDR3: ASSPLDRPMNTEAF